What follows is one T cell receptor beta chain and its context. Its antigen is undetermined. Germline CDR1 WNHNN, CDR2 SYGVQD (reference sequence). The CDR3 has 16 residues. V was clipped by 6 bases and J by 3 bases, with 19 bases between them. This specimen comes from a study of response to subunit inactivated influenza vaccine. Study-level results: Each seasonal flu vaccination may recruit only limited new T cells, authors suggested.

TCRdb ran MiXCR on the RT-PCR reads and lists one entry per CDR3 protein. The sample lists 600,000 to 850,000 distinct CDR3 sequences, around 15% occurring once. The sequencing here drew on PBMCs from blood, taken roughly 2 weeks before vaccination. This clonotype was obtained from a man aged 50-59 years who received an inactivated influenza vaccine. The V gene is TRBV10-1, the J gene TRBJ2-3; TRBD2 is a possible D gene (7 bases). CDR3 sequence (DNA): TGCGCCAGCAGGACAAGAGGGGGGGATCGAACAGATACGCAGTATTTT. It encodes CASRTRGGDRTDTQYF.